This T cell receptor (beta chain) comes out of a study of OX40 agonist ivuxolimab in advanced cancers. Study results and limitations: Low normalized T-cell clonal expansion was also seen in some nonresponders. Mean expanded clone counts were higher in CD8+ than CD4+ T cells. The study observed clonal expansion of CD4+ and CD8+ blood T cells by week 6 at 0.1 to 3.0 mg/kg.

Remarks on this clone: What it binds is not known.

Generated by immunoSEQ multiplex PCR, the TCRdb table keeps only in-frame clones and is missing some. Here the sample spans fewer than 60,000 clones, approximately 90% being singletons. With 6 bases removed from V and 9 bases from J, the gap between germline ends came to 20 bases. This CDR3 is built from 15 residues. From germline, CDR1 is MNHEY and CDR2 SVGAGI. The sample here was CD4+ or CD8+ T cells sorted from blood, taken in a trial of the OX40 agonist ivuxolimab. This sequence originates from an adult with an advanced solid tumor such as melanoma, head and neck, liver or kidney cancer. The chain is built from TRBV6-5 and TRBJ1-4; D uncertain. CDR3 in DNA: TGTGCCAGCAGCCGAACGGGGAGCGGTTGGAAAAAACTGTTTTTT. Amino acid sequence: CASSRTGSGWKKLFF.